This entry features one TCR beta chain sequence. No antigen is known for it. Relative to the germline gene, one junction end is altered; a read error may explain this. The sample belongs to a study of cytomegalovirus exposure and HLA in healthy donors. The study's findings and limits: Researchers catalogued approximately 170 TCR beta chains as cytomegalovirus-associated. Reportedly, a later analysis found an Asian-associated ancestry cluster had fewer N-insertions than the roughly 700-donor mean. In a later analysis, HLA-associated beta chains showed higher expansion and lower generation probabilities than comparable chains. A missense variant in DCLRE1C was later tied to TCR beta V- and J-gene trimming.

The study ran its PCR with 60 Vbeta and 13 Jbeta primers. Repertoires were generated with immunoSEQ multiplex PCR, while TCRdb's copy carries only in-frame clones and drops some. The sample yields about 170,000 clones, 80% to 90% seen once. CDR1 SGDLS and CDR2 YYNGEE come from the germline V gene. This CDR3 contains 14 residues. The sample taken for sequencing was PBMCs. The chain combines TRBV9 with TRBJ2-7; 7 bases are shared with TRBD2. The TCR was taken from a male donor in good health and CMV-seronegative. Written as DNA, the CDR3 is TGTGCCAGCAGCGTAGCGACTAGCTCCAACGAGCAGTACTTC. This encodes CASSVATSSNEQYF.